These 7 T cell receptor beta chains were all obtained from the same sample, sequenced in a study of blood T cell repertoires in COVID-19 (dated by TCRdb to about 2020). The library was built by means of the immunoSEQ multiplex PCR assay. TCRdb provides this immuneACCESS table in a form limited to in-frame rearrangements. Some clones are lacking; in checked studies, under half of them reflect an unresolved V gene, and why the rest are absent is not known. The sample table records under 75,000 clones; roughly 81% of these occur just once. The ten largest clones represent around 16% of the sample. Sequencing was performed on peripheral blood. Receptors were obtained from a man at least 80 years old with acute or convalescent COVID-19.

J is TRBJ2-6 and V is TRBV4-3; 8 bases align to TRBD1. The trim removed 0 bases at V and 0 bases at J, leaving 13 bases unmatched. The CDR3 has 21 amino acids. CDR1 LGHNA and CDR2 YSLEER come from the germline V gene. CDR3 in DNA: TGCGCCAGCAGCCAAGATTTAACAGGACAGGGACGGGGCTCTGGGGCCAACGTCCTGACTTTC. It translates to CASSQDLTGQGRGSGANVLTF.

This sequence joins TRBV15 and TRBJ2-3; D may be TRBD1 (6 bases). V shed 3 bases and J shed 0 bases, with 10 bases lying between them. The CDR3 sequence is 15 residues long. In germline, CDR1 is LNHNV, CDR2 YYDKDF (reference sequence). The DNA for the CDR3 is TGTGCCACCAGCAGGGGGGCCCAGAGCACAGATACGCAGTATTTT. It encodes CATSRGAQSTDTQYF. Combining the CDR3 with reference TRBV15 and TRBJ2-3 gives the whole variable domain DAMVIQNPRYQVTQFGKPVTLSCSQTLNHNVMYWYQQKSSQAPKLLFHYYDKDFNNEADTPDNFQSRRPNTSFCFLDIRSPGLGDTAMYLCATSRGAQSTDTQYFGPGTRLTVL.

In this sample, this clone turned up a few times. The chain carries TRBV19 and TRBJ1-2; TRBD1 agrees at 8 bases. Germline V gene sequence: CDR1 LNHDA, CDR2 SQIVND (reference sequence). This CDR3 has 15 residues. Unmatched junction bases numbered 6, after V lost 4 bases and J lost 2 bases. The CDR3 loop is CASSTTGVRNYGYTF. In nucleotides, the CDR3 is TGTGCCAGTAGTACGACAGGGGTAAGGAACTATGGCTACACCTTC.

This chain links TRBV3-1 (or the pseudogene TRBV3-2) with TRBJ2-7; the match to TRBD2 covers 12 bases. Germline values: CDR1 LGHDT, CDR2 YNNKEL (reference sequence). Trimming removed 3 bases from V and 6 bases from J; junction bases left unmatched: 6. CDR3 length: 15 residues. CDR3: CASSQGSLAGGEQYF. The CDR3 region has the DNA TGTGCCAGCAGCCAGGGTTCACTAGCGGGGGGCGAGCAGTACTTC.

For the CDR3, the DNA is TGTGCCAGCAGCTTCTTGGGGAGCTCCTACGAGCAGTACTTC. This encodes CASSFLGSSYEQYF. V is TRBV7-9 and J is TRBJ2-7; TRBD2 is a possible D gene (5 bases). Trimming took off 3 bases at V and 0 bases at J, with 9 bases between the two ends. This CDR3 is 14 amino acids long. Per germline, CDR1 SEHNR and CDR2 FQNEAQ (reference sequence).

The J gene is TRBJ2-3, the V gene TRBV6-2 or TRBV6-3; D ambiguous. The germline V gene encodes CDR1 MNHEY and CDR2 SVGEGT. Trimming pared 0 bases from V and 4 bases from J, leaving 5 bases between. There are 13 residues in the CDR3. The CDR3 sequence is CASSYSAADTQYF. As DNA, the CDR3 is TGTGCCAGCAGTTACTCGGCTGCAGATACGCAGTATTTT.

This clone was picked up a small number of times. V usage is TRBV7-8 and J usage is TRBJ2-5, with TRBD1 matching 7 bases. This CDR3 is 15 amino acids long. Germline V gene sequence: CDR1 SGHVS, CDR2 FQNEAQ. The V segment lost 2 bases and the J segment 1 base; nucleotides outside the gene matches: 4. CDR3: CASSLLGTVQETQYF. The CDR3 bases are TGTGCCAGCAGCTTATTAGGGACAGTCCAAGAGACCCAGTACTTC. Drawing the rest from reference TRBV7-8 and TRBJ2-5, the complete variable domain is GAGVSQSPRYKVAKRGQDVALRCDPISGHVSLFWYQQALGQGPEFLTYFQNEAQLDKSGLPSDRFFAERPEGSVSTLKIQRTQQEDSAVYLCASSLLGTVQETQYFGPGTRLLVL.